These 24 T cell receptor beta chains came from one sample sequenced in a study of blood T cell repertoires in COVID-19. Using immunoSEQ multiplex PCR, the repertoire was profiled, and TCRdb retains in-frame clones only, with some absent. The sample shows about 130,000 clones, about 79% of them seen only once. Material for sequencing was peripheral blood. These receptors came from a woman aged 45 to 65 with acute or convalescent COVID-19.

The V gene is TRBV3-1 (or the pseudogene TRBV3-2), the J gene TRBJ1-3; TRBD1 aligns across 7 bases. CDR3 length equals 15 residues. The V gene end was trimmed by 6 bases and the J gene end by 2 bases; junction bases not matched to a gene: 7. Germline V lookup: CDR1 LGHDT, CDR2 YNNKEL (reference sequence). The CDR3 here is CASSPITGAGNTIYF. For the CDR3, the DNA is TGTGCCAGCAGTCCAATTACAGGGGCTGGAAACACCATATATTTT.

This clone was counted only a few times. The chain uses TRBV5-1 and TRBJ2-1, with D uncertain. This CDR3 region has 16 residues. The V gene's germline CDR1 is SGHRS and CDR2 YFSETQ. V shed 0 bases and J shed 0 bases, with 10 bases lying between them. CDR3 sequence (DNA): TGCGCCAGCAGCTTGGCCCCGGTGAGCTCCTACAATGAGCAGTTCTTC. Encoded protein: CASSLAPVSSYNEQFF.

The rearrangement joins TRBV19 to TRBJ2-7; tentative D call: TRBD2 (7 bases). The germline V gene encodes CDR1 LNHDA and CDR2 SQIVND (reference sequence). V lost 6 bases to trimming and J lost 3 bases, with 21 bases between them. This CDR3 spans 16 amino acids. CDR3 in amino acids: CASSRWEGHVRYEQYF. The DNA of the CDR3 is TGTGCCAGTAGCCGATGGGAGGGACACGTACGCTACGAGCAGTACTTC.

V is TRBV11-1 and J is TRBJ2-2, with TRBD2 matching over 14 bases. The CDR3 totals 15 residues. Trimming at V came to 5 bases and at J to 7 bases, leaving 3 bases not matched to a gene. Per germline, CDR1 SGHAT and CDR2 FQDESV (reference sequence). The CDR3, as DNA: TGTGCCAGCAGCGGAGGACTAGCGGGGGGCGGGGAGCTGTTTTTT. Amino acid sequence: CASSGGLAGGGELFF. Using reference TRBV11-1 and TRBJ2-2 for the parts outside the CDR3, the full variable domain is EAEVAQSPRYKITEKSQAVAFWCDPISGHATLYWYRQILGQGPELLVQFQDESVVDDSQLPKDRFSAERLKGVDSTLKIQPAELGDSAMYLCASSGGLAGGGELFFGEGSRLTVL.

CDR3 coding DNA: TGTGCCACCAGCAGACTCACAGGGGGAGGACAGGTCAATCAGCCCCAGCATTTT. This encodes CATSRLTGGGQVNQPQHF. The chain joins TRBV15 to TRBJ1-5; 8 bases line up with TRBD1. With V trimmed by 2 bases and J by 3 bases, 12 bases remained unmatched. This CDR3 has 18 residues. In germline, CDR1 is LNHNV, CDR2 YYDKDF (reference sequence).

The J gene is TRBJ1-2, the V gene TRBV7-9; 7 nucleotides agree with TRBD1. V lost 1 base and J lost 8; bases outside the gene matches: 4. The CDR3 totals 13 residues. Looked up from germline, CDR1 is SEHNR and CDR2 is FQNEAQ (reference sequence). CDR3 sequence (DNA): TGTGCCAGCAGCTTAGACAGGGGCGAGGGCTACACCTTC. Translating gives CASSLDRGEGYTF.

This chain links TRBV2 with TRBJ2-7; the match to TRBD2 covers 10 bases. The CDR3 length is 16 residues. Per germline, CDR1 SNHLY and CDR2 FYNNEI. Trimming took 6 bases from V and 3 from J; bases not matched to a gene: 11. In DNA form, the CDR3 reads TGTGCCAGCAGACCCAGGGTAGCGGGGGGCTTCTACGAGCAGTACTTC. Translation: CASRPRVAGGFYEQYF. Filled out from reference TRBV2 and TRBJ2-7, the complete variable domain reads EPEVTQTPSHQVTQMGQEVILRCVPISNHLYFYWYRQILGQKVEFLVSFYNNEISEKSEIFDDQFSVERPDGSNFTLKIRSTKLEDSAMYFCASRPRVAGGFYEQYFGPGTRLTVT.

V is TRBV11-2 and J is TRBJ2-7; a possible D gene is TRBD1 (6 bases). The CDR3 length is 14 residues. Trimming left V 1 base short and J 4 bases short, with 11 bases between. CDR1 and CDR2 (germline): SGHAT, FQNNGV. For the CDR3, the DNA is TGTGCCAGCAGCTTAGCACAGGGCGGGTACGAGCAGTACTTC. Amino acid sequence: CASSLAQGGYEQYF.

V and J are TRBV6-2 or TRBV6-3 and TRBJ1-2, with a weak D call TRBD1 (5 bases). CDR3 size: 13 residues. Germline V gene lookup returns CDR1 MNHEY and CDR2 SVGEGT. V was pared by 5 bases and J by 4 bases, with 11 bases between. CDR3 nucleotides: TGTGCCAGCAGTGCGGGACGCCTCTATGGCTACACCTTC. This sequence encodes CASSAGRLYGYTF.

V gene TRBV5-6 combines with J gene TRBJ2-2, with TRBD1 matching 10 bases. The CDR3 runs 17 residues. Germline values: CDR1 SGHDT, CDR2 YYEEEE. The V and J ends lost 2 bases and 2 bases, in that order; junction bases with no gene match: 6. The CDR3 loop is CASSFGRDRGNTGELFF. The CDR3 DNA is TGTGCCAGCAGCTTTGGAAGGGACAGGGGAAACACCGGGGAGCTGTTTTTT.

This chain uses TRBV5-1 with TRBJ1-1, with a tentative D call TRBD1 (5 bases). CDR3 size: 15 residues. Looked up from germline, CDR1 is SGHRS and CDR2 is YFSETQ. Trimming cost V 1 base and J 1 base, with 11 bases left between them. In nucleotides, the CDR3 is TGCGCCAGCAGCTTGTACGCCAGGGAGAACACTGAAGCTTTCTTT. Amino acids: CASSLYARENTEAFF. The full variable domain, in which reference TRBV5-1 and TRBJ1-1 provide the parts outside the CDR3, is KAGVTQTPRYLIKTRGQQVTLSCSPISGHRSVSWYQQTPGQGLQFLFEYFSETQRNKGNFPGRFSGRQFSNSRSEMNVSTLELGDSALYLCASSLYARENTEAFFGQGTRLTVV.

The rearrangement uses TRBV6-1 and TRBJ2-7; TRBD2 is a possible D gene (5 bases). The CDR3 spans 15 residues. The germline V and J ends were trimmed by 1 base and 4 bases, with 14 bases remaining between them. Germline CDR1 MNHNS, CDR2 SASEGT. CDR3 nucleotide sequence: TGTGCCAGCAGTGAAGGGTGGACTCCGGGTTACGAGCAGTACTTC. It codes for CASSEGWTPGYEQYF.

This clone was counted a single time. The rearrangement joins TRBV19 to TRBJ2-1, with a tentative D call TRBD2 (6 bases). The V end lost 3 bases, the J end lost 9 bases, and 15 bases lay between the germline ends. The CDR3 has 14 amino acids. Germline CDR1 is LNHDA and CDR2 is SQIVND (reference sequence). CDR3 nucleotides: TGTGCCAGTAGTATTGAGGGCGGGGTGGGTGAGCAGTTCTTC. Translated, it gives CASSIEGGVGEQFF.

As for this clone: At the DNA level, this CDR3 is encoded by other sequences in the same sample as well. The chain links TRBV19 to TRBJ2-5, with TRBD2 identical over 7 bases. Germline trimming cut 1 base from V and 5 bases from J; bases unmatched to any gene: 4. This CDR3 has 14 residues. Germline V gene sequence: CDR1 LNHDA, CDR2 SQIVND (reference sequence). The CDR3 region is CASSIAGGGETQYF. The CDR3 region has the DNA TGTGCCAGTAGTATAGCGGGGGGTGGTGAGACCCAGTACTTC.

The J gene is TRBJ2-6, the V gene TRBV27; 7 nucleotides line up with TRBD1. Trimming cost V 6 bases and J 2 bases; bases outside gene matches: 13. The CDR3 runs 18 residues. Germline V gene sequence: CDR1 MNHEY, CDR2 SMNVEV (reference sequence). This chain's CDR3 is CASSPWGQFSTGANVLTF. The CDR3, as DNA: TGTGCCAGCAGCCCCTGGGGACAGTTCTCCACTGGGGCCAACGTCCTGACTTTC. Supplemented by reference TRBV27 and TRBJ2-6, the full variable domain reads EAQVTQNPRYLITVTGKKLTVTCSQNMNHEYMSWYRQDPGLGLRQIYYSMNVEVTDKGDVPEGYKVSRKEKRNFPLILESPSPNQTSLYFCASSPWGQFSTGANVLTFGAGSRLTVL.

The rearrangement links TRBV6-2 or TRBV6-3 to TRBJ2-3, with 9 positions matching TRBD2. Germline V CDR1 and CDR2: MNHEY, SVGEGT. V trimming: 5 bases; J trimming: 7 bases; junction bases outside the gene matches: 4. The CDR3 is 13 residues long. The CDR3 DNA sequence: TGTGCCAGCAGTGGACTAGCGTTCTATACGCAGTATTTT. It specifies CASSGLAFYTQYF.

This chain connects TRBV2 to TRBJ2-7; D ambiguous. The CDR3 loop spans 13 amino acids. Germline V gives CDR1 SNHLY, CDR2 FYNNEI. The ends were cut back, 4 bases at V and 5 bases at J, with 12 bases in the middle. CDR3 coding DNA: TGTGCCAGCAGTGGCGTGTATCGAAACGAGCAGTACTTC. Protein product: CASSGVYRNEQYF. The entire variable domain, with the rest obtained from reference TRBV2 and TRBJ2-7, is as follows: EPEVTQTPSHQVTQMGQEVILRCVPISNHLYFYWYRQILGQKVEFLVSFYNNEISEKSEIFDDQFSVERPDGSNFTLKIRSTKLEDSAMYFCASSGVYRNEQYFGPGTRLTVT.

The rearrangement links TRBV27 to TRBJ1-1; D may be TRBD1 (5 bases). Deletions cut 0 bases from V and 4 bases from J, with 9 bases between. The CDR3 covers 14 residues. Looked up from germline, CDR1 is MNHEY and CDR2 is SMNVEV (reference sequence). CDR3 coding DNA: TGTGCCAGCAGTTTATCAGCAGGGATCACTGAAGCTTTCTTT. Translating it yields CASSLSAGITEAFF.

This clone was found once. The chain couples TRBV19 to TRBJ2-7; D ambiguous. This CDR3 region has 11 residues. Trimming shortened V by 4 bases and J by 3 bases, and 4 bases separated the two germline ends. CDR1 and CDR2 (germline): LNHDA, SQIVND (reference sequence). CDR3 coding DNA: TGTGCCAGTAGTACGGGCTACGAGCAGTACTTC. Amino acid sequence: CASSTGYEQYF.

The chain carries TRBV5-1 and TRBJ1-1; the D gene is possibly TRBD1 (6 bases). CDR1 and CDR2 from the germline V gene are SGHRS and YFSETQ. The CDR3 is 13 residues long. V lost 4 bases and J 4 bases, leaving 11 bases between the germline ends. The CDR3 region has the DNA TGCGCCAGCAGCATAGGACAGTCCACTGAAGCTTTCTTT. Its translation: CASSIGQSTEAFF.

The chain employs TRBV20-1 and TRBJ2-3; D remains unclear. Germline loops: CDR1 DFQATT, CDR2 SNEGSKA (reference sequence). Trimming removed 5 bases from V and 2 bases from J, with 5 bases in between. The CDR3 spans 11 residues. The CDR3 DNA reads TGCAGTGCTCAAAACACAGATACGCAGTATTTT. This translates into CSAQNTDTQYF.

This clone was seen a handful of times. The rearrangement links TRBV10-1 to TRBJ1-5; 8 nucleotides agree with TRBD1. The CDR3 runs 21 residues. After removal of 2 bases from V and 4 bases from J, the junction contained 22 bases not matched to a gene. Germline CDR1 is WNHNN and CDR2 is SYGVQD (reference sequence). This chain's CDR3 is CASSEPKGGGESRGPNQPQHF. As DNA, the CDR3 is TGCGCCAGCAGTGAGCCAAAGGGAGGAGGAGAGAGCAGGGGGCCTAATCAGCCCCAGCATTTT.

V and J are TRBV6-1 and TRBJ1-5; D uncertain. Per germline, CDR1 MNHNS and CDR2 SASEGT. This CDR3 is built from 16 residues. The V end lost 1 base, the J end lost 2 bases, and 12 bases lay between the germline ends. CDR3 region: CASSEVLRRRNQPQHF. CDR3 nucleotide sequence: TGTGCCAGCAGTGAAGTTTTAAGGAGACGCAATCAGCCCCAGCATTTT.

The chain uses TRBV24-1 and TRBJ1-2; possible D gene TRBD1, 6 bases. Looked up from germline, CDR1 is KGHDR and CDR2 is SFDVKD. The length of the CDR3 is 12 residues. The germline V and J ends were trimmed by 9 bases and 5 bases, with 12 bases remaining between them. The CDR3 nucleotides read TGTGCCACCTTACAGGGTTCTTATGGCTACACCTTC. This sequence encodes CATLQGSYGYTF.